The text below deals with one T cell receptor (beta chain). These data come from a study of blood T cell repertoires in COVID-19. Study-wide context: Material from acute and convalescent COVID-19 was sourced from the United States, Italy and Spain. T cells, B-cell-depleted T cells, or PBMCs provided the cDNA or gDNA that served as material.

Trimming took 1 base from V and 2 from J; bases not matched to a gene: 7. In germline, CDR1 is MGHRA, CDR2 YSYEKL. The CDR3 covers 17 residues. How the authors handled the data: Scientists estimated how many nucleated cells there were by amplifying reference gene primers. Clones were sequenced by immunoSEQ multiplex PCR, and TCRdb holds only the in-frame ones, with some missing. That table supplies the V and J calls and clone size; D and trimming were determined from the DNA. The table includes approximately 180,000 clones, 82% detected once. This receptor was identified in an older woman with acute or convalescent COVID-19. Specimen: peripheral blood. The rearrangement joins TRBV4-1 to TRBJ2-3; 9 positions match TRBD1. The CDR3 here is CASSQVPGTGNTDTQYF. DNA for the CDR3: TGCGCCAGCAGCCAAGTTCCCGGGACAGGGAACACAGATACGCAGTATTTT.